The following is a T cell receptor (beta chain) sequence with its context. CDR3 length: 15 amino acids. Trimming shortened V by 0 bases and J by 5 bases, and 11 bases separated the two germline ends. From germline, CDR1 is MGHRA and CDR2 YSYEKL. Measured with immunoSEQ multiplex PCR; TCRdb has only the in-frame clones, and not every one. Of more than 80,000 clones listed, approximately 87% are singletons. This entry belongs to a study of OX40 agonist ivuxolimab in advanced cancers. The gene calls are TRBV4-1 and TRBJ1-5; a weak D match, TRBD1 (6 bases). This TCR came from an adult with an advanced solid tumor such as melanoma, head and neck, liver or kidney cancer. The sequenced sample was CD4+ or CD8+ T cells sorted from blood, obtained in a trial of the OX40 agonist ivuxolimab. CDR3 coding DNA: TGCGCCAGCAGCCAAGAACAGGGCCCAGATCAGCCCCAGCATTTT. Its translation is CASSQEQGPDQPQHF.